Included here is one T cell receptor beta chain sequence, with context. The data belong to a study of T cells in Graves' hyperthyroidism and ophthalmopathy. The CDR3 length is 15 residues. Germline values: CDR1 LNHDA, CDR2 SQIVND (reference sequence). Calling Graves' hyperthyroidism stable meant ophthalmopathy did not progress within 18 months. RNA transcripts were the template for amplifying TCR beta CDR3 regions. The TCR CDR3 was amplified in a first-round RT-PCR using the HTBI primer set. One entry per CDR3 protein, called by TCRdb with MiXCR from the multiplex PCR reads. Of over 550,000 distinct CDR3 sequences listed, about a sixth are singletons.

The rearrangement links TRBV19 to TRBJ2-1, with 7 bases fitting TRBD1. The DNA end is more similar to TRBJ2-7, so the J call may be wrong. What was sequenced was blood. The TCR was taken from a woman aged 18-29 years with Graves' hyperthyroidism. CDR3 DNA: TGTGCCAGTAGTATAAAAGGGGGCTCCTACAATGAGCAGTACTTC. This codes for CASSIKGGSYNEQYF.